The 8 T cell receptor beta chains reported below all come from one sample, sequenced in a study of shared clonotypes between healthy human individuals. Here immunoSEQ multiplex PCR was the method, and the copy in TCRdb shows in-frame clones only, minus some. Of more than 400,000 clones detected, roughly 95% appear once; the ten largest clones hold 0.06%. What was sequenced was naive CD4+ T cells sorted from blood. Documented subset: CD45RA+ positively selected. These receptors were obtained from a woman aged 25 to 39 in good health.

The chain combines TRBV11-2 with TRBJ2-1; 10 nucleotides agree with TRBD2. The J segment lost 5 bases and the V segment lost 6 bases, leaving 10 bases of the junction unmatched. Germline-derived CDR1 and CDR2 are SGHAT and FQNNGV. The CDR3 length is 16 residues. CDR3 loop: CASRIAGGWVNNEQFF. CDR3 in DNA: TGTGCCAGCAGGATAGCGGGAGGCTGGGTTAACAATGAGCAGTTCTTC.

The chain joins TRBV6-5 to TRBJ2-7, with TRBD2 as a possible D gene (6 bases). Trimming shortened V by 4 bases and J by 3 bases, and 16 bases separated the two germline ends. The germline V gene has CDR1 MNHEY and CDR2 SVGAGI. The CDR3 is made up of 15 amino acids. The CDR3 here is CASSSRVADYYEQYF. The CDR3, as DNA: TGTGCCAGCAGTTCCCGGGTAGCGGACTACTACGAGCAGTACTTC.

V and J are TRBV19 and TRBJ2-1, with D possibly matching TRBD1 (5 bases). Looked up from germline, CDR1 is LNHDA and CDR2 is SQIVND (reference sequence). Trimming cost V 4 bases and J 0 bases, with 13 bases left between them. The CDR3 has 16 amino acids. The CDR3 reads CASSTKQDLSYNEQFF. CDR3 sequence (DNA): TGTGCCAGTAGTACGAAACAGGACCTCTCCTACAATGAGCAGTTCTTC.

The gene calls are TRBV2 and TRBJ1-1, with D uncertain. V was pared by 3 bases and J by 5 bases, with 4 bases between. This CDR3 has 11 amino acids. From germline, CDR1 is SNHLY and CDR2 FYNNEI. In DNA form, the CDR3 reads TGTGCCAGCAGTGAGAAGACTGAAGCTTTCTTT. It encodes CASSEKTEAFF.

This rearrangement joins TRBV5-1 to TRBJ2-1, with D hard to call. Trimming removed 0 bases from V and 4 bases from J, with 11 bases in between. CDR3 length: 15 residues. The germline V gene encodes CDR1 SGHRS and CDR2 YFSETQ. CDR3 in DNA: TGCGCCAGCAGCTTGGTTGGGCCCAAATACAATGAGCAGTTCTTC. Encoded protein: CASSLVGPKYNEQFF.

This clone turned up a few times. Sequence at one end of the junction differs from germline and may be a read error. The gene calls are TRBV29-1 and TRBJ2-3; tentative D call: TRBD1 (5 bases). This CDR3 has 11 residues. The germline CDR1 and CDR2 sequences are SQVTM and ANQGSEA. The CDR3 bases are TGCAGCGTTGAATTTGCCGGACAACTTCATTTT. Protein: CSVEFAGQLHF.

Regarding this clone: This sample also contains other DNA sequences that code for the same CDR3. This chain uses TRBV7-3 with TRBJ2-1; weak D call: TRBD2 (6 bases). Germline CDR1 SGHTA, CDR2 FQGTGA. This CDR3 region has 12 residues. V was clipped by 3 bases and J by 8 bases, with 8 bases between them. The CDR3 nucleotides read TGTGCCAGCAGCTTCGGAGGGGATGAGCAGTTCTTC. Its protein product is CASSFGGDEQFF.

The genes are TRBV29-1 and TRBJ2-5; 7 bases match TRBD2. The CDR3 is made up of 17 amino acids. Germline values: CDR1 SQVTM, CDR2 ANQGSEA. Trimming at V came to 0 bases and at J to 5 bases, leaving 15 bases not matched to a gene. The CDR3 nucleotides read TGCAGCGTTGAAGATCAGTCTCTCGCGGGGGTAGGGGAGACCCAGTACTTC. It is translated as CSVEDQSLAGVGETQYF. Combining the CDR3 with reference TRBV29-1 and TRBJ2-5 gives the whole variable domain SAVISQKPSRDICQRGTSLTIQCQVDSQVTMMFWYRQQPGQSLTLIATANQGSEATYESGFVIDKFPISRPNLTFSTLTVSNMSPEDSSIYLCSVEDQSLAGVGETQYFGPGTRLLVL.